This TCR beta chain was recovered during a study of cytomegalovirus exposure and HLA in healthy donors. General study results and limits: According to a subsequent analysis, TCR clusters identified in the first cohort showed a tendency to co-occur across the approximately 120 validation repertoires. Most TCR sequences were uncommon, yet certain public TCRs appeared in many donors. Confirmation in vitro established that a few CMV-associated chains were specific for CMV antigens.

Sequencing was performed with immunoSEQ multiplex PCR; in TCRdb, only in-frame clones are kept and a portion is missing. The repertoire holds under 100,000 clones, with roughly 96% as singletons. The CDR3 has 13 amino acids. Germline CDR1 reads MGHDK; CDR2 reads SYGVNS. Trimming took 2 bases from V and 0 from J, leaving 4 bases between them. About this clone: The antigen remains undetermined.

The chain has TRBV25-1 and TRBJ1-1; D is uncertain. The specimen sequenced was PBMCs. The receptor comes from a man younger than 35 in good health and CMV-seronegative. For the CDR3, the DNA is TGTGCCAGCAGTGAACTTCTGAACACTGAAGCTTTCTTT. Its protein is CASSELLNTEAFF.